One T cell receptor beta chain is described in this entry. V was clipped by 8 bases and J by 3 bases; unmatched bases: 6. Per the germline V gene, CDR1 is SGHVS and CDR2 is FNYEAQ. This CDR3 region has 13 residues. This sample was included in a study of blood T cell repertoires in COVID-19. TCRdb's copy holds only in-frame clones and misses some; the assay was immunoSEQ multiplex PCR. The table shows fewer than 350,000 clones, with about 87% occurring only once. The V and J genes are TRBV7-6 and TRBJ1-2, with 7 bases identical to TRBD1. The source is a woman in her thirties with COVID-19, enrolled during active disease. Specimen: peripheral blood. The CDR3 region is CASGKGGYYGYTF. CDR3 nucleotide sequence: TGTGCCAGCGGAAAAGGGGGCTACTATGGCTACACCTTC.